This TCR beta chain is drawn from a study of regulatory T cells in long-lasting Graves disease. As for this clonotype: Its antigen is currently unknown.

The time point denotes: newly diagnosed GD, antithyroid drugs for less than 3 months. With RNA extracted from PBMCs as input, the TCR library was made. Blood from the periphery, around 10 milliliters in all, was drawn into EDTA tubes. Whole-study results and caveats: With persistent disease, TRBV28, TRBJ1-2 and TRBJ2-5 were the favored segments. The persistent group shared 2,500 or so public clonotypes, more than the roughly 970 shared by new patients.

Investigators prepared the TCR beta libraries by applying iRepertoire HTBI primers and Arm-PCR of CDR3 regions. TCRdb analysed the multiplex PCR reads with MiXCR anew, one entry per CDR3 protein. This table has about 420,000 distinct CDR3 sequences, about 16% appearing once. V lost 3 bases to trimming and J lost 4 bases, with 12 bases between them. The CDR3 contains 14 residues. Germline V gene data show CDR1 as SGDLS and CDR2 as YYNGEE. The same sample was also used in a study of T cells in Graves' hyperthyroidism and ophthalmopathy.

Sequenced material: peripheral blood mononuclear cells (PBMCs), taken at new diagnosis, from a patient treated with antithyroid drugs. This TCR was sampled from a woman under 30 with Graves disease. This sequence joins TRBV9 and TRBJ2-3; TRBD1 is a possible D gene (5 bases). The CDR3 is CASSALQGPDTQYF. The CDR3 coding sequence is TGTGCCAGCAGCGCTTTGCAGGGCCCAGATACGCAGTATTTT.